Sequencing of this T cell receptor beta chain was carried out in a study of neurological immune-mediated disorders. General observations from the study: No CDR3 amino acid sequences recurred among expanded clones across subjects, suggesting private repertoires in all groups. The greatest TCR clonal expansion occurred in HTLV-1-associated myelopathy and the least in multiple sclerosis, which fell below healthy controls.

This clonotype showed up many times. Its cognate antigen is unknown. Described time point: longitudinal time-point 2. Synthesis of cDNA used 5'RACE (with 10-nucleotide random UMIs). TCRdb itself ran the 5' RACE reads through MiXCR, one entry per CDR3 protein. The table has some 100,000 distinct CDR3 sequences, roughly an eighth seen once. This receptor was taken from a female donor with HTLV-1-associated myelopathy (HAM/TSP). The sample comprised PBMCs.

Here the CDR3 reads CASRRQSRDTGELFF. Here the CDR3 DNA reads TGTGCCAGCAGGAGACAATCAAGGGACACCGGGGAGCTGTTTTTT. The chain links TRBV2 to TRBJ2-2, with D hard to call. CDR1 and CDR2 (germline): SNHLY, FYNNEI. V was pared by 6 bases and J by 3 bases, with 14 bases between. This CDR3 spans 15 amino acids.